Listed below are T cell receptor beta chains from one sample, sequenced in a study of blood T cell repertoires in COVID-19. Only in-frame clones appear in the TCRdb table, and some are missing; sequencing was by immunoSEQ multiplex PCR. The sample has 200,000 to 250,000 clones; approximately 89% are singletons. The sequencing input was PBMCs or T cells enriched from blood (not recorded which). Source of these receptors: a woman in her 30s who had been exposed to COVID-19. CDR3s include the opening cysteine and the closing phenylalanine or tryptophan. Fields, in order: V gene, clone size, J gene, D gene, CDR3 length, CDR3 protein, CDR3 DNA. The D gene is left open where the match is weak. Clone size appears in some rows only: once, few, many, or a class for an expanded clone.

TRBV11-2	-	TRBJ2-5	TRBD2	15	CASSSASGRGETQYF	TGTGCCAGCAGCTCGGCGAGCGGGAGAGGGGAGACCCAGTACTTC
TRBV7-9	-	TRBJ1-2	-	13	CASSPPGGGGYTF	TGTGCCAGCAGCCCCCCTGGCGGGGGCGGCTACACCTTC
TRBV18	-	TRBJ1-1	-	16	CASSPNPGWVNTEAFF	TGTGCCAGCTCACCTAATCCGGGTTGGGTCAACACTGAAGCTTTCTTT
TRBV6-5	-	TRBJ1-6	TRBD1	13	CASAGTGGRFLHF	TGTGCCAGCGCCGGGACAGGGGGACGGTTTCTCCACTTT
TRBV2	-	TRBJ1-2	TRBD1	16	CASNERGTGGPYGYTF	TGTGCCAGCAATGAAAGGGGGACAGGGGGTCCCTATGGCTACACCTTC
TRBV19	few	TRBJ1-3	-	11	CASRLGNTIYF	TGTGCCAGTAGGCTAGGAAACACCATATATTTT
TRBV18	-	TRBJ2-7	-	12	CASSQNSYEQYF	TGTGCCAGCTCGCAGAACTCCTACGAGCAGTACTTC
TRBV5-1	-	TRBJ1-1	-	15	CASSLVMGRDTEAFF	TGCGCCAGCAGCTTGGTTATGGGGCGCGACACTGAAGCTTTCTTT
TRBV12-3/TRBV12-4	-	TRBJ1-2	TRBD1	13	CASSPGTGHGYTF	TGTGCCAGCAGTCCGGGGACAGGGCATGGCTACACCTTC
TRBV11-2	-	TRBJ2-1	-	15	CASSLLGGSYNEQFF	TGTGCCAGCAGCTTACTGGGGGGTTCCTACAATGAGCAGTTCTTC
TRBV3-1/TRBV3-2	-	TRBJ2-7	TRBD2	14	CASGGLADSYEQYF	TGTGCCAGCGGCGGACTAGCTGATTCCTACGAGCAGTACTTC
TRBV2	-	TRBJ1-1	-	15	CASSESRTMNTEAFF	TGTGCCAGCAGTGAATCCCGAACTATGAACACTGAAGCTTTCTTT
TRBV5-1	-	TRBJ1-2	TRBD1	14	CASSSGQPDPGYTF	TGCGCCAGCAGCTCGGGACAGCCGGATCCCGGGTACACCTTC
TRBV5-1	-	TRBJ2-7	TRBD2	19	CASSPGRTVSGRAWYEQYF	TGCGCCAGCAGCCCGGGTCGGACAGTAAGCGGGAGGGCCTGGTACGAGCAGTACTTC
TRBV7-2	-	TRBJ2-7	-	13	CASSLQTSYEQYF	TGTGCCAGCAGCTTGCAGACTAGCTACGAGCAGTACTTC
TRBV25-1	-	TRBJ2-5	-	14	CASSGKEAGETQYF	TGTGCCAGCAGTGGGAAGGAAGCAGGAGAGACCCAGTACTTC
TRBV7-9	-	TRBJ2-4	-	14	CASSLRGAKNIQYF	TGTGCCAGCAGCTTACGGGGAGCTAAAAACATTCAGTACTTC
TRBV6-5	-	TRBJ2-2	TRBD1	14	CASKTGAKGGELFF	TGTGCCAGCAAGACAGGGGCAAAAGGCGGGGAGCTGTTTTTT
TRBV6-5	-	TRBJ2-5	TRBD1	14	CASSKYRGQETQYF	TGTGCCAGCAGTAAATACAGGGGGCAAGAGACCCAGTACTTC
TRBV5-6	-	TRBJ2-1	TRBD2	15	CASSLGGRAYNEQFF	TGTGCCAGCAGCTTGGGCGGGAGGGCCTACAATGAGCAGTTCTTC
TRBV2	-	TRBJ2-7	-	14	CASKVGTPSYEQYF	TGTGCCAGCAAAGTCGGGACACCCTCCTACGAGCAGTACTTC
TRBV7-5	few	TRBJ1-5	-	17	CVRSLAPASRFNQPQHF	TGTGTCAGAAGCTTAGCCCCCGCGAGCCGATTCAATCAGCCCCAGCATTTT
TRBV12-3/TRBV12-4	-	TRBJ2-7	TRBD2	13	CATTAGGKNEQYF	TGTGCCACGACAGCGGGGGGCAAAAACGAGCAGTACTTC
TRBV5-1	-	TRBJ2-7	TRBD1	15	CASRSAGTGVNEQYF	TGCGCCAGCAGATCCGCCGGGACAGGGGTCAACGAGCAGTACTTC
TRBV5-1	-	TRBJ1-1	-	16	CASSSNRVAMNTEAFF	TGCGCCAGCAGCTCTAACAGGGTCGCCATGAACACTGAAGCTTTCTTT
TRBV9	-	TRBJ2-5	TRBD1	14	CASSPLGTVSTQYF	TGTGCCAGCAGCCCTTTAGGGACAGTGTCGACCCAGTACTTC
TRBV7-9	-	TRBJ1-4	TRBD1	14	CASSPRTGVEKLFF	TGTGCCAGCAGTCCCCGGACAGGGGTTGAAAAACTGTTTTTT
TRBV6-1	once	TRBJ1-5	TRBD1	16	CASSGVTGVGNQPQHF	TGTGCCAGCAGTGGGGTCACAGGGGTGGGCAATCAGCCCCAGCATTTT
TRBV3-1/TRBV3-2	once	TRBJ2-3	TRBD2	17	CASSQILLAGGGDTQYF	TGTGCCAGCAGTCAGATCCTCCTAGCGGGAGGAGGAGATACGCAGTATTTT
TRBV9	-	TRBJ2-2	TRBD2	15	CASSGGLAGAGELFF	TGTGCCAGCAGCGGAGGACTAGCGGGAGCCGGGGAGCTGTTTTTT
TRBV4-2	once	TRBJ2-2	TRBD2	20	CASSQDRFPSGRRVTGELFF	TGTGCCAGCAGCCAAGATCGGTTTCCTAGCGGGAGAAGGGTTACCGGGGAGCTGTTTTTT
TRBV19	few	TRBJ1-2	TRBD1	14	CASNPDRVVYGYTF	TGTGCCAGTAACCCCGACAGGGTCGTATATGGCTACACCTTC
TRBV7-9	-	TRBJ2-7	-	14	CASSLAGEDYEQYF	TGTGCCAGCAGCTTAGCAGGGGAGGACTACGAGCAGTACTTC
TRBV18	-	TRBJ1-2	TRBD1	16	CASSPEDRGLFGGYTF	TGTGCCAGCTCACCAGAGGACAGGGGACTTTTCGGAGGCTACACCTTC
TRBV4-2	-	TRBJ1-2	TRBD1	16	CASSQAGTGYGYGYTF	TGTGCCAGCAGCCAAGCAGGGACAGGGTATGGCTATGGCTACACCTTC
TRBV7-6	-	TRBJ2-1	-	16	CASSLGRAGAYNEQFF	TGTGCCAGCAGCTTAGGGCGGGCAGGCGCCTACAATGAGCAGTTCTTC
TRBV5-1	many	TRBJ2-7	-	13	CASSLYSSYEQYF	TGCGCCAGCAGCTTGTACAGCTCCTACGAGCAGTACTTC
TRBV5-1	-	TRBJ1-5	TRBD1	15	CASSSGTGLNQPQHF	TGCGCCAGCAGCTCTGGGACAGGACTTAATCAGCCCCAGCATTTT
TRBV9	-	TRBJ2-1	TRBD1	15	CASSAGQGTYNEQFF	TGTGCCAGCAGCGCGGGACAGGGAACCTACAATGAGCAGTTCTTC
TRBV7-9	-	TRBJ2-1	TRBD1	17	CASRNDRAQSSYNEQFF	TGTGCCAGCAGGAATGACAGGGCACAGAGCTCCTACAATGAGCAGTTCTTC
TRBV4-1	-	TRBJ2-1	TRBD2	19	CASSLGPLGLAGANNEQFF	TGCGCCAGCAGCCTTGGGCCCCTGGGACTAGCGGGAGCAAACAATGAGCAGTTCTTC
TRBV7-2	-	TRBJ1-5	TRBD1	15	CASSLAGTGNQPQHF	TGTGCCAGCAGCTTAGCGGGGACAGGGAATCAGCCCCAGCATTTT
TRBV19	-	TRBJ2-4	-	14	CASTPSGTKNIQYF	TGTGCCAGTACCCCCTCGGGGACCAAAAACATTCAGTACTTC
TRBV2	-	TRBJ1-4	-	13	CASRPGGSEKLFF	TGTGCCAGCAGGCCGGGGGGGAGTGAAAAACTGTTTTTT
TRBV30	-	TRBJ2-5	-	12	CAWSTGQETQYF	TGTGCCTGGAGCACAGGGCAAGAGACCCAGTACTTC
TRBV30	-	TRBJ2-1	-	13	CAWRLTSNNEQFF	TGTGCCTGGAGATTGACTAGTAACAATGAGCAGTTCTTC
TRBV3-1/TRBV3-2	-	TRBJ2-6	-	17	CASSLNRAASGANVLTF	TGTGCCAGCAGTCTCAACAGGGCAGCCTCTGGGGCCAACGTCCTGACTTTC
TRBV3-1/TRBV3-2	-	TRBJ2-3	-	11	CASSHKDTQYF	TGTGCCAGCAGCCACAAAGATACGCAGTATTTT
TRBV6-1	-	TRBJ2-1	-	15	CASSSLHGTFPEQFF	TGTGCCAGCAGTTCCCTCCACGGGACTTTCCCTGAGCAGTTCTTC
TRBV2	-	TRBJ1-1	-	15	CASSISVEGLTEAFF	TGTGCCAGCAGCATATCCGTGGAGGGGCTCACTGAAGCTTTCTTT
TRBV2	-	TRBJ1-5	-	13	CASRGLQGQPQHF	TGTGCCAGCAGAGGGCTCCAGGGCCAGCCCCAGCATTTT
TRBV19	-	TRBJ2-1	-	14	CASSIEGSYNEQFF	TGTGCCAGTAGTATAGAGGGCAGCTACAATGAGCAGTTCTTC
TRBV19	-	TRBJ1-2	TRBD1	16	CASSIATPAGGSGYTF	TGTGCCAGTAGTATAGCCACCCCGGCAGGGGGGTCTGGCTACACCTTC
TRBV4-1	-	TRBJ1-5	-	15	CASSQDPTGDQPQHF	TGCGCCAGCAGCCAAGATCCGACAGGAGATCAGCCCCAGCATTTT
TRBV28	-	TRBJ1-2	-	14	CASSLQGPYYGYTF	TGTGCCAGCAGTTTGCAGGGCCCCTACTATGGCTACACCTTC
TRBV4-2	-	TRBJ1-6	TRBD1	15	CASSQGTGGNSPLHF	TGTGCCAGCAGCCAGGGGACAGGGGGCAATTCACCCCTCCACTTT
TRBV10-3	-	TRBJ1-1	TRBD1	17	CAISVSVVGQGVSEAFF	TGTGCCATCAGTGTATCCGTTGTGGGACAGGGAGTGTCTGAAGCTTTCTTT
TRBV7-2	-	TRBJ1-6	-	16	CASSLQGSSYNSPLHF	TGTGCCAGCAGCTTACAGGGGAGCTCCTATAATTCACCCCTCCACTTT
TRBV11-2	-	TRBJ2-3	TRBD2	15	CASSLASGRGDTQYF	TGTGCCAGCAGCTTAGCCAGCGGGAGAGGAGATACGCAGTATTTT
TRBV6-5	-	TRBJ1-1	TRBD1	11	CASRRTGAWVF	TGTGCCAGCCGTCGGACAGGGGCTTGGGTATTT